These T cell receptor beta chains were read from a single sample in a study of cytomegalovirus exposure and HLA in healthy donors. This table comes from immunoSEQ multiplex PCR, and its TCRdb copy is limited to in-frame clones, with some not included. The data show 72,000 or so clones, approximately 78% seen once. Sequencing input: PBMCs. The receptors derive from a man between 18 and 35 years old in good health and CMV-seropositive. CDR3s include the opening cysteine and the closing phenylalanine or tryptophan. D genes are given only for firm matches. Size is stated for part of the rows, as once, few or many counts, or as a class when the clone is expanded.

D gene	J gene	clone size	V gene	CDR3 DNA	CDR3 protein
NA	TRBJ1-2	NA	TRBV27	TGTGCCAGCAGCCTCAGGGCGAACTATGGCTACACCTTC	CASSLRANYGYTF
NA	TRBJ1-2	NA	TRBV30	TGTGCCTGGAGGCGTTACTATGGCTACACCTTC	CAWRRYYGYTF
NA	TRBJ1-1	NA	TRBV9	TGTGCCAGCAGCGGGAGTGGCTGGGGGGCTGAAGCTTTCTTT	CASSGSGWGAEAFF
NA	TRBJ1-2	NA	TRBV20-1	TGCAGTGCGTGGGAGCTAGGAGGCTACACCTTC	CSAWELGGYTF
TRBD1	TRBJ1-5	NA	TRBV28	TGTGCCAGCAGTGCCGGGACAGGGTCCCAGCCCCAGCATTTT	CASSAGTGSQPQHF
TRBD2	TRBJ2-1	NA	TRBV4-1	TGCGCCAGCAGCCAGGTTCCGGCCGGGACTAGCCCCAATGAGCAGTTCTTC	CASSQVPAGTSPNEQFF
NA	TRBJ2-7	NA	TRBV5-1	TGCGCCAGCAGCTTGGCGGGAGTCTCCTACGAGCAGTACTTC	CASSLAGVSYEQYF
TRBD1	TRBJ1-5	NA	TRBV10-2	TGCGCCAGCAGTCCGACAGGGTTAAGCAATCAGCCCCAGCATTTT	CASSPTGLSNQPQHF
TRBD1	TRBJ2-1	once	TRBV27	TGTGCCAGCAGTTTTAACAGGGGGCATGAGCAGTTCTTC	CASSFNRGHEQFF
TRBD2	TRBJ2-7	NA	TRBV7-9	TGTGCCAGCAGCTTAGGAGGTCGTGCGGGAGACGAGCAGTACTTC	CASSLGGRAGDEQYF
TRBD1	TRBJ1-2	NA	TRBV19	TGTGCCAGTAGTATCATAGGGGGCGGCTACACCTTC	CASSIIGGGYTF
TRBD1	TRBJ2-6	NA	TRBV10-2	TGCGCCAGCAGCCGGGACAGGGGGACCGGGGCCAACGTCCTGACTTTC	CASSRDRGTGANVLTF
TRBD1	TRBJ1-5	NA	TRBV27	TGTGCCAGCAGTTCTCGAGCCGGGACAGGTCTTATTGATAGCAATCAGCCCCAGCATTTT	CASSSRAGTGLIDSNQPQHF
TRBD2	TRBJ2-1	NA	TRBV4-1	TGCGCCAGCAGCCAAGCTACTAGCGGACCTTTGGATGAGCAGTTCTTC	CASSQATSGPLDEQFF
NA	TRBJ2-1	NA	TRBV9	TGTGCCAGCAGCAGCGGGTCCTCAGCCTACAATGAGCAGTTCTTC	CASSSGSSAYNEQFF
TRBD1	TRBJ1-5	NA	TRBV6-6	TGTGCCAGCAGGGGCCGGGACAGGGTAGGTCAGCCCCAGCATTTT	CASRGRDRVGQPQHF
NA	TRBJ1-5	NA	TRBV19	TGTGCCAGTAGGAACACAGGGCGTCCCCAGCATTTT	CASRNTGRPQHF
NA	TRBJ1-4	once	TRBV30	TGTGCCTGGAGCCCCGGAGTCGGCGGTGAAAAACTGTTTTTT	CAWSPGVGGEKLFF
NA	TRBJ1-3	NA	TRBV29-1	TGCAGCGTGGAAGGGAGGTCTGGAAACACCATATATTTT	CSVEGRSGNTIYF
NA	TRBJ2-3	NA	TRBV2	TGTGCCAGCAGTGGGCAGGGATCGGATACGCAGTATTTT	CASSGQGSDTQYF
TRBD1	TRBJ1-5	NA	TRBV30	TGTGCCTGGAGTGAGGGGGCTCAGCCCCAGCATTTT	CAWSEGAQPQHF
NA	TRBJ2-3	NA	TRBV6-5	TGTGCCAGCAGTGCCGCGGGACTCTATTCAGATACGCAGTATTTT	CASSAAGLYSDTQYF
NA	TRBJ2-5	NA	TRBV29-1	TGCAGCGTTGTAGCAGGGTTGGAGACCCAGTACTTC	CSVVAGLETQYF
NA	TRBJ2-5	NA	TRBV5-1	TGCGCCAGCAGCTCAGGAAGGGAGACCCAGTACTTC	CASSSGRETQYF
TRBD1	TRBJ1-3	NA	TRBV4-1	TGCGCCAGCAGCCAAGGGACAGGAGGTGGAAACACCATATATTTT	CASSQGTGGGNTIYF
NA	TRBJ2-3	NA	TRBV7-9	TGTGCCAGCAGCCCAGGACTCGAGGCAGATACGCAGTATTTT	CASSPGLEADTQYF
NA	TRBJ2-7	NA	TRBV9	TGTGCCAGCAGCGTGGAGGGAACAACCTACGAGCAGTACTTC	CASSVEGTTYEQYF
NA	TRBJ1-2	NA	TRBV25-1	TGTGCCAGCAGTGTGAGTAACTATGGCTACACCTTC	CASSVSNYGYTF
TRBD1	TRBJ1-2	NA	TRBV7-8	TGTGCCAGCAGCTTCGGACAGGATGCCTATGGCTACACCTTC	CASSFGQDAYGYTF